This T cell receptor (beta chain) was recovered during a study of blood T cell repertoires in COVID-19. At the level of the study: Whether acute or convalescent, the COVID-19 samples came from the United States, Italy and Spain. The cDNA or gDNA used as material had been derived from T cells, B-cell-depleted T cells, or PBMCs.

Germline CDR1 is SGHRS and CDR2 is YFSETQ. Trimming at V came to 9 bases and at J to 8 bases, leaving 9 bases not matched to a gene. The CDR3 runs 12 residues. Per the original data handling: It was from reference gene primer amplification that nucleated cell counts were estimated. Clones were sequenced by immunoSEQ multiplex PCR, and TCRdb holds only the in-frame ones, with some missing. Clonal size and the V and J genes are those of that table, whereas D and trimming came from the DNA. The data contain 200,000 or so clones, 80% to 90% of them singletons. The sample consisted of peripheral blood. This chain uses TRBV5-1 with TRBJ1-2; the match to TRBD1 covers 8 bases. This receptor was taken from a man in his fifties or sixties with acute or convalescent COVID-19. CDR3 region: CATSIDRGGYTF. In DNA form, the CDR3 reads TGCGCCACCTCAATCGACAGGGGCGGCTACACCTTC. The full variable domain, with the rest looked up from reference TRBV5-1 and TRBJ1-2, is KAGVTQTPRYLIKTRGQQVTLSCSPISGHRSVSWYQQTPGQGLQFLFEYFSETQRNKGNFPGRFSGRQFSNSRSEMNVSTLELGDSALYLCATSIDRGGYTFGSGTRLTVV.